This T cell receptor (beta chain) comes out of a study of T cells after yellow fever vaccination. General study results and limits: A minor fraction of clonotypes spanned both CD4 and CD8 compartments.

About this clonotype itself: Its target is not known.

TCRdb re-called the 5' RACE reads with MiXCR, one entry per CDR3 protein. The repertoire consists of approximately 74,000 distinct CDR3 sequences, with roughly 6.9% occurring once and the leading ten covering 30% to 45%. Trimming removed 4 bases from V and 4 bases from J, with 8 bases in between. The germline V gene encodes CDR1 SGHTA and CDR2 FQGNSA. CDR3 length: 13 residues. V usage is TRBV7-2 and J usage is TRBJ2-1, with D unclear. The sequencing here drew on CD8+ T cells sorted from PBMCs, taken around 5 days after the first yellow fever vaccination. The sequence derives from a man aged 18 to 30 who received the YFV17D yellow fever vaccine. CDR3 bases: TGTGCCAGCAGCTCGGACGGGTACAATGAGCAGTTCTTC. It translates to CASSSDGYNEQFF.